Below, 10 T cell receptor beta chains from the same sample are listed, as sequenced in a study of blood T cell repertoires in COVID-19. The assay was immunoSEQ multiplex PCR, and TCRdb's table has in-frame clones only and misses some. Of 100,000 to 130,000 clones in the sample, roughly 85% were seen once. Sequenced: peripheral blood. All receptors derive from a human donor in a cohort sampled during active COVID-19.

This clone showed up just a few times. The CDR3 protein is CASSVFSGRAYNEQFF. The DNA for the CDR3 is TGTGCCAGCAGCGTTTTTAGCGGGAGGGCCTACAATGAGCAGTTCTTC. The chain couples TRBV9 to TRBJ2-1; 11 nucleotides align to TRBD2. This CDR3 is built from 16 residues. Germline CDR1 SGDLS, CDR2 YYNGEE. The V and J ends lost 2 bases and 2 bases, in that order; junction bases with no gene match: 3.

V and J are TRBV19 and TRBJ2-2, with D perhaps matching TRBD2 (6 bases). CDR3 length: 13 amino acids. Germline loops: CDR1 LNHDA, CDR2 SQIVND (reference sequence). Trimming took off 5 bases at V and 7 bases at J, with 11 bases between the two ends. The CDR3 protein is CASSPSVYGELFF. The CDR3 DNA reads TGTGCCAGTAGTCCTAGCGTGTACGGGGAGCTGTTTTTT.

The CDR3 DNA reads as TGTGCCACCCTACCCAGGACAGGGGGATTAAACACCGGGGAGCTGTTTTTT. It codes for CATLPRTGGLNTGELFF. V and J are TRBV19 and TRBJ2-2, with 10 positions matching TRBD1. There are 17 residues in the CDR3. Germline CDR1 and CDR2: LNHDA and SQIVND (reference sequence). The V gene end was trimmed by 10 bases and the J gene end by 2 bases; junction bases not matched to a gene: 13.

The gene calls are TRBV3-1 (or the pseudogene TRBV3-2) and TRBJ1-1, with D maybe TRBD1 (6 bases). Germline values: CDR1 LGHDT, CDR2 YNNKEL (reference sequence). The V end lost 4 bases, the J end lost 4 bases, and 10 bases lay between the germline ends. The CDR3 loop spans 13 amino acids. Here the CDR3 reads CASSRRGGTEAFF. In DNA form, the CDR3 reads TGTGCCAGCAGCCGTAGGGGGGGCACTGAAGCTTTCTTT.

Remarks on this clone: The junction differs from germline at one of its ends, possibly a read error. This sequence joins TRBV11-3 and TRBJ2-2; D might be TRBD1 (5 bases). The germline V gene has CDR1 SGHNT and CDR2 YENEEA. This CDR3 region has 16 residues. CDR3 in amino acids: CASSSHRPTNAGELFF. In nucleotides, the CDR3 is TGTGCCAGCAGTTCTCACAGGCCTACGAACGCCGGGGAGCTGTTTTTT. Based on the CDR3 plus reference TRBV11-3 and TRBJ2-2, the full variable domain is EAGVVQSPRYKIIEKKQPVAFWCNPISGHNTLYWYLQNLGQGPELLIRYENEEAVDDSQLPKDRFSAERLKGVDSTLKIQPAELGDSAVYLCASSSHRPTNAGELFFGEGSRLTVL.

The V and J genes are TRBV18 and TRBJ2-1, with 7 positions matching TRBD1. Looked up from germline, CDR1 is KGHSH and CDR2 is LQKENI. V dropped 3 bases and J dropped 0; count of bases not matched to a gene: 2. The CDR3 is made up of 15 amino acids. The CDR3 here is CASSPWDSSYNEQFF. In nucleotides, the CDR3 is TGTGCCAGCTCACCGTGGGACAGCTCCTACAATGAGCAGTTCTTC.

The chain's CDR3 is CASSQGFQTGNQPQHF. The CDR3 nucleotides are TGTGCCAGCAGCCAAGGGTTTCAAACAGGCAATCAGCCCCAGCATTTT. V usage is TRBV4-2 and J usage is TRBJ1-5; D gene unclear. There are 16 residues in the CDR3. CDR1 is LGHNA, CDR2 YNFKEQ, per germline. V was trimmed by 1 base and J by 2 bases, leaving 12 bases between them.

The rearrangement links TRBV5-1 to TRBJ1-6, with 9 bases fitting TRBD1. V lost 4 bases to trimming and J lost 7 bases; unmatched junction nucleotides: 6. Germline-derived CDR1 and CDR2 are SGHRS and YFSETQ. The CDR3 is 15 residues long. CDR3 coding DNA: TGCGCCAGCAGCGCCTCCGGGACAGGGAATTCACCCCTCCACTTT. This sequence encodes CASSASGTGNSPLHF. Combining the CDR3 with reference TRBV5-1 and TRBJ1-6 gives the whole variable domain KAGVTQTPRYLIKTRGQQVTLSCSPISGHRSVSWYQQTPGQGLQFLFEYFSETQRNKGNFPGRFSGRQFSNSRSEMNVSTLELGDSALYLCASSASGTGNSPLHFGNGTRLTVT.

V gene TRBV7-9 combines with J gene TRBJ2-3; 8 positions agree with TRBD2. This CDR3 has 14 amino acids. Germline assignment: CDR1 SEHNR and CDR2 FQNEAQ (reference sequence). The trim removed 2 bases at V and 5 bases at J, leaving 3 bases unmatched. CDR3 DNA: TGTGCCAGCAGCTTAACCGGGAGGGAAGATACGCAGTATTTT. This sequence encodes CASSLTGREDTQYF.

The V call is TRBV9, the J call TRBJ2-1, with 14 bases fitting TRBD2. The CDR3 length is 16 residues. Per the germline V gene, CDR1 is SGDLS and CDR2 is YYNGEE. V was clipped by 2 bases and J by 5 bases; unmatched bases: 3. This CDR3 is CASSVRTSGRNNEQFF. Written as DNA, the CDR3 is TGTGCCAGCAGCGTTCGGACTAGCGGGAGGAACAATGAGCAGTTCTTC.